The T cell receptor (beta chain) described here comes from a study of T-cell memory formation after mild COVID-19. The junction had 4 bases not matched to a gene; V was cut back by 2 bases and J by 4 bases. Germline CDR1 is MNHNY and CDR2 is SVGAGI (reference sequence). The CDR3 has 15 residues. This clonotype was picked up a small number of times. Via MiXCR, TCRdb re-called the 5' RACE reads, giving one row per CDR3 protein. Of about 360,000 distinct CDR3 sequences in the sample, 10% to 15% were seen once. The chain couples TRBV6-6 to TRBJ2-1; 8 nucleotides match TRBD1. The clonotype was recovered from a man aged 18-30 years who had mild COVID-19 (a few samples of this study predate the infection). Cell type and time point are not known. The specimen sequenced was PBMCs or a T cell subset sorted from them (not recorded which). CDR3 loop: CASSYLGTGYNEQFF. DNA for the CDR3: TGTGCCAGCAGTTACCTCGGGACAGGTTACAATGAGCAGTTCTTC.